What follows are 8 T cell receptor beta chains derived from one specimen sequenced in a study of blood T cell repertoires in COVID-19. The assay was immunoSEQ multiplex PCR, and TCRdb's table has in-frame clones only and misses some. The sample carries 200,000 to 300,000 clones, 85% recorded once. Sequencing was performed on PBMCs or T cells enriched from blood (not recorded which). The receptors were sampled from a woman aged 45 to 65 with acute COVID-19.

The chain links TRBV5-8 to TRBJ1-5; D not certain. This CDR3 region has 14 residues. The germline V and J ends were trimmed by 4 bases and 7 bases, with 15 bases remaining between them. In germline, CDR1 is SGHTS, CDR2 YDEGEE. CDR3 in amino acids: CASSVGKGGQPQHF. Here the CDR3 DNA reads TGTGCCAGCAGCGTGGGAAAGGGCGGGCAGCCCCAGCATTTT. The full variable domain, in which reference TRBV5-8 and TRBJ1-5 provide the parts outside the CDR3, is EAGVTQSPTHLIKTRGQQATLRCSPISGHTSVYWYQQALGLGLQFLLWYDEGEERNRGNFPPRFSGRQFPNYSSELNVNALELEDSALYLCASSVGKGGQPQHFGDGTRLSIL.

This clone was observed a few times. The CDR3 sequence is CASSAAQAGIEKLFF. CDR3 nucleotides: TGTGCCAGCTCAGCTGCGCAGGCAGGGATTGAAAAACTGTTTTTT. The J gene is TRBJ1-4, the V gene TRBV18, with D possibly TRBD1 on 5 matching bases. V was shortened by 5 bases and J by 7 bases, with 17 bases between the two germline ends. Germline CDR1 and CDR2: KGHSH and LQKENI. The CDR3 runs to 15 residues.

The chain is built from TRBV18 and TRBJ1-1, with D hard to call. The CDR3 spans 13 residues. The germline CDR1 and CDR2 sequences are KGHSH and LQKENI. V dropped 1 base and J dropped 11 bases, with 14 bases sitting between them. This CDR3 is CASSPQGEGLAFF. Here the CDR3 DNA reads TGTGCCAGCTCACCACAGGGTGAGGGTCTGGCTTTCTTT.

The DNA of the CDR3 is TGTGCCAGCAGCGTAGTACAGGGGAAAAACACTGAAGCTTTCTTT. It codes for CASSVVQGKNTEAFF. The genes are TRBV9 and TRBJ1-1, with 7 bases identical to TRBD1. The CDR3 covers 15 residues. The V gene end was trimmed by 0 bases and the J gene end by 2 bases; junction bases not matched to a gene: 4. Germline V lookup: CDR1 SGDLS, CDR2 YYNGEE.

The table lists this clone with a count of one. The chain couples TRBV7-8 to TRBJ2-7; TRBD1 matches 8 bases. J gave up 4 bases and V 5 bases, and 4 bases lay outside the gene matches. The germline CDR1 and CDR2 sequences are SGHVS and FQNEAQ. This CDR3 is 13 amino acids long. The CDR3 DNA follows: TGTGCCAGCAGCCAGGGACAGGATTACGAGCAGTACTTC. This gives the protein CASSQGQDYEQYF. The whole variable domain, remainder taken from reference TRBV7-8 and TRBJ2-7, is GAGVSQSPRYKVAKRGQDVALRCDPISGHVSLFWYQQALGQGPEFLTYFQNEAQLDKSGLPSDRFFAERPEGSVSTLKIQRTQQEDSAVYLCASSQGQDYEQYFGPGTRLTVT.

The chain carries TRBV29-1 and TRBJ2-6; 8 bases line up with TRBD1. The junction had 8 bases not matched to a gene; V was cut back by 7 bases and J by 3 bases. The CDR3 is made up of 15 amino acids. Germline loops: CDR1 SQVTM, CDR2 ANQGSEA. CDR3 nucleotides: TGCAGCGCCAATCCAGGGGGCGTTGGGGCCAACGTCCTGACTTTC. Translating gives CSANPGGVGANVLTF. Variable domain in full (rest from reference TRBV29-1 and TRBJ2-6): SAVISQKPSRDICQRGTSLTIQCQVDSQVTMMFWYRQQPGQSLTLIATANQGSEATYESGFVIDKFPISRPNLTFSTLTVSNMSPEDSSIYLCSANPGGVGANVLTFGAGSRLTVL.

The chain uses TRBV6-6 and TRBJ1-4; tentative D call: TRBD1 (6 bases). Germline V lookup: CDR1 MNHNY, CDR2 SVGAGI (reference sequence). This CDR3 comprises 16 residues. Trimming took off 0 bases at V and 0 bases at J, with 8 bases between the two ends. DNA for the CDR3: TGTGCCAGCAGTTACTCTCAGGGGCCAACTAATGAAAAACTGTTTTTT. Its translation: CASSYSQGPTNEKLFF.

The chain combines TRBV18 with TRBJ1-2; D is ambiguous. CDR1 KGHSH and CDR2 LQKENI come from the germline V gene. V lost 2 bases and J lost 1, with 5 bases in between. The CDR3 is made up of 13 amino acids. The chain's CDR3 is CASSPENNYGYTF. The CDR3 DNA reads TGTGCCAGCTCACCAGAGAATAACTATGGCTACACCTTC.